A selection of T cell receptor beta chains follows, all from one sample in a study of regulatory T cells in long-lasting Graves disease. Each CDR3 protein gets one entry after TCRdb re-called the multiplex PCR reads with MiXCR. The sample consists of 450,000 to 600,000 distinct CDR3 sequences, 16% of them appearing once. These data also featured in a second study, about T cells in Graves' hyperthyroidism and ophthalmopathy.

The sequencing here drew on peripheral blood mononuclear cells (PBMCs), taken at new diagnosis, from a patient treated with antithyroid drugs. The receptors originated from a man aged 35-49 years with Graves disease. CDR3s include the opening cysteine and the closing phenylalanine or tryptophan. The D gene is left open where the match is weak. The size field is filled for only some rows; it gives once, few, many or a size class.

TRBJ2-5 NA TRBV19 NA TGTGCCAGTAGAGGGGAAGAGACCCAGTACTTC CASRGEETQYF
TRBJ2-1 few TRBV12-3/TRBV12-4 NA TGTGCCAGCAGTCCCGGACCAGATGAGCAGTTCTTC CASSPGPDEQFF
TRBJ2-5 many TRBV11-2 NA TGTGCCAGCAGCTTATTTTCGGAGACCCAGTACTTC CASSLFSETQYF
TRBJ2-2 many TRBV2 NA TGTGCCAGCAGGCGGGGGAAGACAGGGACGAGAGCCGGGGAGCTGTTTTTT CASRRGKTGTRAGELFF
TRBJ2-1 many TRBV7-3 NA TGTGCCAGCAGTGAGATAGGGGGGTCCTACAATGAGCAGTTCTTC CASSEIGGSYNEQFF
TRBJ2-7 many TRBV6-1 TRBD2 TGTGCCAGCCTTTCTAGCGGGAAAAACTACGAGCAGTACTTC CASLSSGKNYEQYF
TRBJ1-1 many TRBV28 NA TGTGCCAGCAGTACCGGGACACTCCCGAACACTGAAGCTTTCTTT CASSTGTLPNTEAFF
TRBJ2-3 many TRBV5-1 TRBD2 TGCGCCAGCAGCGGGGCGGGGAGGGGAGATACGCAGTATTTT CASSGAGRGDTQYF
TRBJ2-2 many TRBV28 NA TGTGCCAGCAGGCCGGAGAACACCGGGGAGCTGTTTTTT CASRPENTGELFF
TRBJ2-2 many TRBV27 NA TGTGCCAGCAGTTTCCGCACCGGGGAGCTGTTTTTT CASSFRTGELFF
TRBJ2-7 many TRBV20-1 TRBD2 TGCAGTGCTAGGGCTCCCCTTAGCGGGAGCCCCTACGAGCAGTACTTC CSARAPLSGSPYEQYF
TRBJ2-3 NA TRBV28 NA TGTGCCAGCAGTTTCCGCGGGGCTGGGAAGGATACGCAGTATTTT CASSFRGAGKDTQYF
TRBJ2-1 few TRBV6-5 NA TGTGCCAGCAGTTACAGGTCGCGGAACTCCTACAATGAGCAGTTCTTC CASSYRSRNSYNEQFF
TRBJ2-1 many TRBV28 NA TGTGCCAGCCGTGGTTGGCAGAAGCAGTTCTTC CASRGWQKQFF
TRBJ2-7 few TRBV20-1 TRBD2 TGCAGTGCTAGAGTAGCGGGAGCCTACGAGCAGTACTTC CSARVAGAYEQYF
TRBJ2-1 NA TRBV9 TRBD2 TGTGCCAGCAGCGGCTCCGGGACTAGCGGGAGGCCTTACAATGAGCAGTTCTTC CASSGSGTSGRPYNEQFF
TRBJ2-3 many TRBV28 TRBD2 TGTGCCAGCAGTTACACTAGCGGGAGCACAGATACGCAGTATTTT CASSYTSGSTDTQYF
TRBJ2-7 few TRBV9 TRBD2 TGTGCCAGCAGCGTAGGGCTAGCGGTCGACTACGAGCAGTACTTC CASSVGLAVDYEQYF
TRBJ2-5 many TRBV12-3/TRBV12-4 NA TGTGCCAGCAGTCGCAGCGGGTTCCAAGAGACCCAGTACTTC CASSRSGFQETQYF
TRBJ2-1 many TRBV18 NA TGTGCCAGCTCACCACAACTAAGCTCCTACAATGAGCAGTTCTTC CASSPQLSSYNEQFF
TRBJ2-5 many TRBV4-2 TRBD1 TGTGCCAGCAGCCCGAAGGGACAGAACCAAGAGACCCAGTACTTC CASSPKGQNQETQYF
TRBJ2-7 many TRBV14 TRBD2 TGTGCCAGCAGCCCTCCGGGACTAGCGGTTCGGGAGCAGTACTTC CASSPPGLAVREQYF
TRBJ2-1 NA TRBV19 TRBD2 TGTGCCAGTAGTATAGAGGGCGGGAGGGGGAATGAGCAGTTCTTC CASSIEGGRGNEQFF
TRBJ2-7 few TRBV3-1 NA TGTGCCAGCAGCCAAGAAATCCTCTACGAGCAGTACTTC CASSQEILYEQYF
TRBJ1-2 many TRBV9 TRBD1 TGTGCCAGCAAGGGACAGGGCGACTACACCTTC CASKGQGDYTF
TRBJ2-3 NA TRBV28 TRBD2 TGTGCCAGCAGTTCAAATAGCGGGGCCACAGATACGCAGTATTTT CASSSNSGATDTQYF
TRBJ2-2 few TRBV11-3 NA TGTGCCAGCAGCCACCTAATAACCCCCGGGGAGCTGTTTTTT CASSHLITPGELFF
TRBJ2-3 many TRBV3-1 TRBD2 TGTGCCAGCAGTGGAGCGGGAATCTCAGATACGCAGTATTTT CASSGAGISDTQYF
TRBJ1-1 NA TRBV12-3/TRBV12-4 TRBD1 TGTGCCAGCAGGAGACAGGGCGTATCCGACACTGAAGCTTTCTTT CASRRQGVSDTEAFF
TRBJ2-3 many TRBV2 TRBD2 TGTGCCAGCTTTAAGCGGGAGTTGTTAGATACGCAGTATTTT CASFKRELLDTQYF
TRBJ2-1 few TRBV19 NA TGTGCCAGTAGTATAGATCTCGTGCGGCTGTACAATGAGCAGTTCTTC CASSIDLVRLYNEQFF
TRBJ1-2 many TRBV2 TRBD1 TGTGCCAGCAGTGGACAGGGGGGTGGCTACACCTTC CASSGQGGGYTF
TRBJ2-3 many TRBV6-5 NA TGTGCCAGCAGTTTTCGCGAGGGAGATACGCAGTATTTT CASSFREGDTQYF
TRBJ2-5 many TRBV5-1 TRBD2 TGCGCCAGCAGGGCGGGAGAGAGCCAAGGGGAGACCCAGTACTTC CASRAGESQGETQYF
TRBJ2-7 NA TRBV20-1 TRBD2 TGCAGTGCTAGAATTTCAGGGACTAACTACGAGCAGTACTTC CSARISGTNYEQYF
TRBJ2-1 NA TRBV28 NA TGTGCCAGTAAATCTCCGGCAGCCTACAATGAGCAGTTCTTC CASKSPAAYNEQFF
TRBJ2-1 many TRBV20-1 TRBD1 TGCAGTGCTAGTCGACAGGGTAGTACGAATGAGCAGTTCTTC CSASRQGSTNEQFF
TRBJ2-1 many TRBV30 NA TGTGCCTGGAGTGTTGTGGGGAATGAGCAGTTCTTC CAWSVVGNEQFF
TRBJ2-6 many TRBV28 NA TGTGCCAGCAGTTTATGGATGGGCTCTGGGGCCAACGTCCTGACTTTC CASSLWMGSGANVLTF
TRBJ2-1 many TRBV11-3 NA TGTGCCAGCAGCTTAGGGGACACCACCTACAATGAGCAGTTCTTC CASSLGDTTYNEQFF
TRBJ2-5 few TRBV10-3 NA TGTGCCATCAGTCGGACTATCCAAGAGACCCAGTACTTC CAISRTIQETQYF
TRBJ1-6 many TRBV27 NA TGTGCCAGCAGAAACAGGGAAGGAAATTCACCCCTCCACTTT CASRNREGNSPLHF
TRBJ2-2 once TRBV10-1 NA TGCGCCAGCAGTTACCGGGACCCTCGGTACGGGGAGCTGTTTTTT CASSYRDPRYGELFF
TRBJ1-1 NA TRBV7-9 TRBD1 TGTGCCAGCAGCTGGGACAGTAACACTGAAGCTTTCTTT CASSWDSNTEAFF
TRBJ1-5 few TRBV12-3/TRBV12-4 NA TGTGCCAGCAGTTTGTTGTTTCAGCCCCAGCATTTT CASSLLFQPQHF